The source of this TCR beta chain is a study of blood T cell repertoires in COVID-19. Background on the study: T cells, B-cell-depleted T cells, or PBMCs supplied cDNA or gDNA.

This study enrolled people aged roughly 18 to 100 from about two dozen US geographic areas. Clinical history as reported by participants underpinned cohort assignment. The germline V and J ends were trimmed by 5 bases and 4 bases, with 6 bases remaining between them. The CDR3 contains 11 residues. Original processing notes: Nucleated cell number was recorded as an estimate derived from reference gene primer amplification. Assay: immunoSEQ multiplex PCR; the TCRdb copy retains only in-frame clones and omits some. V, J and clone size are those of that table, while D and trimming were read from the DNA. Of about 200,000 clones listed, roughly 90% are singletons.

This receptor was obtained from a woman between 18 and 30 years old who had recovered from COVID-19. Input material: PBMCs or T cells enriched from blood (not recorded which). This rearrangement joins TRBV12-3 or TRBV12-4 to TRBJ2-7, with D hard to call. The CDR3 DNA sequence: TGTGCCAGCAGTGAGTATTACGAGCAGTACTTC. Encoded protein: CASSEYYEQYF.